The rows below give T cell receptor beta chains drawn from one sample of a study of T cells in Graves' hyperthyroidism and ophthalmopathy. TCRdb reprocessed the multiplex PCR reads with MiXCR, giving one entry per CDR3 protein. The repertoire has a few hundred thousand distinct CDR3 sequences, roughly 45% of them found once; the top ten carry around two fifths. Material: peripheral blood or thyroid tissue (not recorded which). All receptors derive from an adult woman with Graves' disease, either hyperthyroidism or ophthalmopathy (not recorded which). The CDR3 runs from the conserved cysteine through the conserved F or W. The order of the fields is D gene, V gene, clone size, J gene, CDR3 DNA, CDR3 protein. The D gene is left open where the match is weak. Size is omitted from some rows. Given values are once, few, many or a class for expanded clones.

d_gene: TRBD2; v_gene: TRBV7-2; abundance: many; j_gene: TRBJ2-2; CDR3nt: TGTGCCAGCAGCGCTTTAGCGGGAGGGCCTTCCGGGGAGCTGTTTTTT; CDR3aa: CASSALAGGPSGELFF
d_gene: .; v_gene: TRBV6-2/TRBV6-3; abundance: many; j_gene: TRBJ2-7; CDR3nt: TGTGCCAGCAGCCGCGGCACCTCCTACGAGCAGTACTTC; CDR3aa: CASSRGTSYEQYF
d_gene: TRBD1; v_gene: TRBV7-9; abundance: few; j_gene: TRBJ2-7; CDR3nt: TGTGCCAGCAGAACATTCCCGGGACAGGGGTACGAGCAGTACTTC; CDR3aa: CASRTFPGQGYEQYF
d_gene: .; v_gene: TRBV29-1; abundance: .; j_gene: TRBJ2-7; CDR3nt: TGCAGCGTTGAAGGGGGAACGAAGAGCGAGCAGTACTTC; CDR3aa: CSVEGGTKSEQYF
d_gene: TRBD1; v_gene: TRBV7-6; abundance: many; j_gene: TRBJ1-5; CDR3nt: TGTGCCAGCAGCCTACGGGAGGGACAGCGACGGGGACAGCCCCAGCATTTT; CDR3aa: CASSLREGQRRGQPQHF
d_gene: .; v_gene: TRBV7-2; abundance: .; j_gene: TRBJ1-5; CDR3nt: TGTGCCAGCAGCTTCATGCGCGAGACCCAGCATTTT; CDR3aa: CASSFMRETQHF
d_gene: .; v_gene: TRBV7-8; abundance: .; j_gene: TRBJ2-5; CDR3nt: TGTGCCAGCAGCCGAGGACCGAACCAGTACTTC; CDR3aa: CASSRGPNQYF
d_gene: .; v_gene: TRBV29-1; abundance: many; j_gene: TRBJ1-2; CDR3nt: TGCAGCGTTGAAGATAGATCTGGCTACACCTTC; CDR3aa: CSVEDRSGYTF
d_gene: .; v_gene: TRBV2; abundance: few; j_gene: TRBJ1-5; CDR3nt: TGTGCCAGCAGTGTTCGTCGCGACCAGCCCCAGCATTTT; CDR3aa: CASSVRRDQPQHF
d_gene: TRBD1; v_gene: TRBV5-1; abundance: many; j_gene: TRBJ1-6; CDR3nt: TGCGCCAGCAGCTTGGATACAGGGGGCGGTTCACCCCTCCACTTT; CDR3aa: CASSLDTGGGSPLHF
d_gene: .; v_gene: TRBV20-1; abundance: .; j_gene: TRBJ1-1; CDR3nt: TGCAGTGCCCAAAAAACGGGGGGGAATTCTGAAGCTTTCTTT; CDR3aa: CSAQKTGGNSEAFF
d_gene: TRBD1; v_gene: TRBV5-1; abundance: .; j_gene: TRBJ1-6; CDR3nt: TGCGCCAGCAGCCAAGAAGAGACAGGGTCCCCACCCCTCCACTTT; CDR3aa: CASSQEETGSPPLHF
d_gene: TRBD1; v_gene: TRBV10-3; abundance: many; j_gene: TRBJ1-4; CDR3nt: TGTGCCATCAAGAACCCGGGACAGGGGGAAAAACTGTTTTTT; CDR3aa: CAIKNPGQGEKLFF
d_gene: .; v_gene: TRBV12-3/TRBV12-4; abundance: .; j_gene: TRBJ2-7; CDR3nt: TGTGCCAGCAGTTTAGTCGGGAGTCTATACGAGCAGTACTTC; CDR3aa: CASSLVGSLYEQYF
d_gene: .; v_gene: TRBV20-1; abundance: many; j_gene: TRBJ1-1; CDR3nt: TGCAGTGCTAGAGACCATATCATCGGTCGTGGCACTGAAGCTTTCTTT; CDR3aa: CSARDHIIGRGTEAFF
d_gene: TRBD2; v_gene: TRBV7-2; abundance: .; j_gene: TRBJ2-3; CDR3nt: TGTGCCAGCAGCGTAGCGGGAGGGCGCGCAGATACGCAGTATTTT; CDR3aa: CASSVAGGRADTQYF
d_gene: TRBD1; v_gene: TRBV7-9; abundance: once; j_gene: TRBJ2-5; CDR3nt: TGTGCCAGCAGTCCACCTGACAGGGGGCTCCAAGAGACCCAGTACTTC; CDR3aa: CASSPPDRGLQETQYF
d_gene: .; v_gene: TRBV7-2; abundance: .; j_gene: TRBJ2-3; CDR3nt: TGTGCCAGCAGCCCCGTTGGAGATACGCAGTATTTT; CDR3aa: CASSPVGDTQYF